A single sample is the source of the 27 T cell receptor beta chains below, sequenced in a study of T cells after yellow fever vaccination. Using its own MiXCR run on the 5' RACE reads, TCRdb lists one record per CDR3 protein. This table has 300,000 to 400,000 distinct CDR3 sequences, approximately 9% appearing once. Sample: PBMCs, taken on the day of the first yellow fever vaccination. These receptor sequences come from a man younger than 35 who received the YFV17D yellow fever vaccine.

The chain joins TRBV12-3 or TRBV12-4 to TRBJ2-1, with 7 bases lining up with TRBD1. Trimming cost V 10 bases and J 8 bases; bases outside gene matches: 14. The CDR3 runs to 14 residues. CDR3 residues: CATGEGANVYEQFF. CDR3 DNA sequence: TGTGCCACCGGCGAGGGGGCCAATGTGTATGAGCAGTTCTTC.

This clonotype was counted a few times. The chain has TRBV6-5 and TRBJ2-5; weak D call: TRBD1 (5 bases). V lost 2 bases, J lost 5 bases, and 12 bases lay in between. The CDR3 is 14 residues long. Germline CDR1 reads MNHEY; CDR2 reads SVGAGI. The CDR3 loop is CASSYGMGQETQYF. The DNA of the CDR3 is TGTGCCAGCAGTTACGGTATGGGGCAGGAGACCCAGTACTTC.

This clonotype was recorded a few times. The genes are TRBV11-3 and TRBJ2-1; a possible D gene is TRBD1 (6 bases). CDR3 length equals 14 residues. Trimming left V 3 bases short and J 7 bases short, with 13 bases between. Per the germline V gene, CDR1 is SGHNT and CDR2 is YENEEA. The CDR3: CASSFSDSGNEQFF. CDR3 nucleotide sequence: TGTGCCAGCAGCTTTTCGGACAGCGGTAATGAGCAGTTCTTC.

This clonotype was seen more than once but under ten times. Here the CDR3 reads CASSHRDTQLMPYEQYV. The CDR3, as DNA: TGTGCCAGCAGTCACCGGGACACCCAGTTAATGCCCTACGAGCAGTACGTC. V and J are TRBV6-2 or TRBV6-3 and TRBJ2-7; TRBD1 might be the D (6 bases). V lost 5 bases and J lost 2, with 22 bases in between. Germline lookup yields CDR1 MNHEY and CDR2 SVGEGT. The CDR3 contains 17 residues.

This clonotype appeared a few times. The chain joins TRBV4-2 to TRBJ2-5, with 8 bases fitting TRBD2. V lost 0 bases to trimming and J lost 3 bases; unmatched junction nucleotides: 15. Germline V CDR1 and CDR2: LGHNA, YNFKEQ. The CDR3 totals 19 residues. The CDR3 nucleotides read TGTGCCAGCAGCCAAGATGGGCTATTGTCGGGGGGGGGCAAAGAGACCCAGTACTTC. It encodes CASSQDGLLSGGGKETQYF.

This clonotype was observed at least ten times. This chain uses TRBV12-3 or TRBV12-4 with TRBJ1-5; D not resolved. CDR3 length: 13 residues. Trimming took off 6 bases at V and 4 bases at J, with 10 bases between the two ends. The CDR3 region has the DNA TGTGCCAGCAGGCGTGGTATTAATCAGCCCCAGCATTTT. Protein product: CASRRGINQPQHF.

V and J are TRBV7-9 and TRBJ2-1; 8 bases align to TRBD1. The germline V gene encodes CDR1 SEHNR and CDR2 FQNEAQ (reference sequence). The CDR3 length is 16 residues. The trim removed 5 bases at V and 4 bases at J, leaving 10 bases unmatched. CDR3 region: CASSPTWTGMYNEQFF. CDR3 nucleotides: TGTGCCAGCAGCCCAACCTGGACAGGGATGTACAATGAGCAGTTCTTC.

The chain uses TRBV18 and TRBJ1-2; 11 nucleotides agree with TRBD1. Germline V gene sequence: CDR1 KGHSH, CDR2 LQKENI. The CDR3 length is 12 residues. The trim removed 6 bases at V and 8 bases at J, leaving 2 bases unmatched. CDR3 sequence reads: CASSRTGGGYTF. CDR3 DNA sequence: TGTGCCAGCTCGCGGACAGGGGGCGGCTACACCTTC.

This rearrangement joins TRBV7-2 to TRBJ2-3, with 7 bases matching TRBD2. J lost 6 bases, V lost 2 bases, and 8 bases had no gene match. This CDR3 has 15 amino acids. Germline lookup yields CDR1 SGHTA and CDR2 FQGNSA. The DNA for the CDR3 is TGTGCCAGCAGCTTAAGGGGACTACCGACGGATACGCAGTATTTT. It encodes CASSLRGLPTDTQYF.

This clonotype was detected many times. This CDR3 reads CASSTTPTLTDTQYF. CDR3 coding DNA: TGCGCCAGCAGCACCACCCCGACCCTAACAGATACGCAGTATTTT. The V gene is TRBV5-1, the J gene TRBJ2-3; D not certain. The V gene lost 4 bases and the J gene lost 3 bases, with 15 bases spanning the gap. The CDR3 has 15 residues. Germline assignment: CDR1 SGHRS and CDR2 YFSETQ.

This clonotype was detected many times. As DNA, the CDR3 is TGCGCCAGCAGCCCCCTCCTAAGGGAGACCCAGTACTTC. Residues: CASSPLLRETQYF. This sequence joins TRBV4-1 and TRBJ2-5; D ambiguous. Per germline, CDR1 MGHRA and CDR2 YSYEKL. Trimming stripped 4 bases from V and 5 bases from J, with 11 bases between. The CDR3 has 13 residues.

This clonotype was counted many times. The CDR3 loop is CASSLVSWQLGGELFF. The CDR3, as DNA: TGTGCCAGCAGCTTAGTATCATGGCAATTGGGCGGGGAGCTGTTTTTT. The chain couples TRBV7-3 to TRBJ2-2; D unclear. In germline, CDR1 is SGHTA, CDR2 FQGTGA. Trimming removed 2 bases from V and 7 bases from J, with 17 bases in between. This CDR3 contains 16 residues.

Comments on this clonotype: One junction end disagrees with the germline gene, perhaps due to a read error. The chain is built from TRBV12-3 or TRBV12-4 and TRBJ2-7; D is uncertain. The CDR3 runs 11 residues. CDR3 loop: CVSASAYEQYF. CDR3 nucleotides: TGTGTCAGCGCATCCGCCTACGAGCAGTACTTC.

There are a few counts of this clonotype. V usage is TRBV29-1 and J usage is TRBJ2-3; D is possibly TRBD1 (5 bases). CDR3 length: 12 residues. Germline CDR1 and CDR2: SQVTM and ANQGSEA. V shed 4 bases and J shed 5 bases, with 10 bases lying between them. The DNA for the CDR3 is TGCAGCGTTGTCCAGGGCCTAGATACGCAGTATTTT. This encodes CSVVQGLDTQYF.

This chain joins TRBV27 and TRBJ2-1, with 12 positions matching TRBD1. Looked up from germline, CDR1 is MNHEY and CDR2 is SMNVEV (reference sequence). V trimming: 7 bases; J trimming: 12 bases; junction bases outside the gene matches: 7. The CDR3 length is 13 residues. Here the CDR3 DNA reads TGTGCCAGCATGGGGACAGGGGGCGTAGTGCAGTTCTTC. The encoded protein is CASMGTGGVVQFF.

This chain links TRBV5-1 with TRBJ2-6, with unresolved D. The CDR3 runs 15 residues. The V end was cut by 3 bases, the J end by 0 bases, with 7 bases between. The germline CDR1 and CDR2 sequences are SGHRS and YFSETQ. The CDR3 region is CASSSGFSGANVLTF. In nucleotides, the CDR3 is TGCGCCAGCAGCTCGGGCTTCTCTGGGGCCAACGTCCTGACTTTC.

This clonotype was counted a few times. The chain couples TRBV4-3 to TRBJ2-3; 8 bases fit TRBD2. V lost 4 bases and J lost 4; bases outside the gene matches: 7. The CDR3 spans 15 residues. The V gene's germline CDR1 is LGHNA and CDR2 YSLEER. CDR3 DNA sequence: TGCGCCAGCAGCCCTTTAGCGGGGAAATCAGATACGCAGTATTTT. This encodes CASSPLAGKSDTQYF.

This sequence joins TRBV5-5 and TRBJ1-4; D unresolved. The CDR3 spans 13 residues. Germline CDR1 SGHKS, CDR2 YYEKEE (reference sequence). Deletions cut 6 bases from V and 5 bases from J, with 11 bases between. CDR3 coding DNA: TGTGCCAGCACCCGGGTAGGAAATGAAAAACTGTTTTTT. Its protein product is CASTRVGNEKLFF. The variable domain in full, completed from reference TRBV5-5 and TRBJ1-4, reads DAGVTQSPTHLIKTRGQQVTLRCSPISGHKSVSWYQQVLGQGPQFIFQYYEKEERGRGNFPDRFSARQFPNYSSELNVNALLLGDSALYLCASTRVGNEKLFFGSGTQLSVL.

Turning to this clonotype: At one end the junction does not follow the germline gene, possibly because of a read error. This sequence joins TRBV3-1 and TRBJ2-1, with TRBD2 matching over 10 bases. This CDR3 is built from 17 residues. Germline lookup yields CDR1 LGHDT and CDR2 YNNKEL (reference sequence). For the CDR3, the DNA is TGTGCCACCAGCCTCTTAGCGGGGGGTCCTACCTACAATGAGCAGTTCTTC. Protein product: CATSLLAGGPTYNEQFF.

This clonotype was detected a few times. The rearrangement links TRBV28 to TRBJ1-5, with 9 bases lining up with TRBD1. CDR1 is MDHEN and CDR2 is SYDVKM in the germline V gene. The CDR3 runs 15 residues. With V trimmed by 5 bases and J by 4 bases, 6 bases remained unmatched. The CDR3 loop is CASSGIGTGNQPQHF. DNA of the CDR3: TGTGCCAGCAGTGGGATCGGGACAGGGAATCAGCCCCAGCATTTT.

This clonotype has more than one count but fewer than ten. The V call is TRBV28, the J call TRBJ2-1; D possibly corresponds to TRBD1 (7 bases). The ends were cut back, 7 bases at V and 4 bases at J, with 14 bases in the middle. CDR3 length equals 14 residues. Germline V lookup: CDR1 MDHEN, CDR2 SYDVKM. The CDR3 DNA reads as TGTGCCAGCACCCAGGGGGGCCTATACAATGAGCAGTTCTTC. It encodes CASTQGGLYNEQFF. The full variable domain, with the rest looked up from reference TRBV28 and TRBJ2-1, is DVKVTQSSRYLVKRTGEKVFLECVQDMDHENMFWYRQDPGLGLRLIYFSYDVKMKEKGDIPEGYSVSREKKERFSLILESASTNQTSMYLCASTQGGLYNEQFFGPGTRLTVL.

This clonotype was detected a few times. The chain carries TRBV7-9 and TRBJ2-7; TRBD1 matches 9 bases. Germline V gene sequence: CDR1 SEHNR, CDR2 FQNEAQ (reference sequence). The CDR3 is 13 amino acids. J gave up 6 bases and V 4 bases, and 4 bases lay outside the gene matches. CDR3 nucleotide sequence: TGTGCCAGCAGCTCACAGGGGGCGGGCGAGCAGTACGTC. This sequence encodes CASSSQGAGEQYV.

The sample holds many counts of this clonotype. The chain uses TRBV12-3 or TRBV12-4 and TRBJ2-3; 11 bases fit TRBD1. CDR3 length equals 16 residues. With 7 bases clipped from V and 6 bases from J, the junction kept 12 bases outside the gene matches. CDR3 DNA sequence: TGTGCCAGCATCCCCCCTTGGGACAGGGGGGCGGATACGCAGTATTTT. It codes for CASIPPWDRGADTQYF.

This clonotype was seen repeatedly, ten times or more. This chain joins TRBV7-3 and TRBJ2-3, with 10 nucleotides matching TRBD2. After removal of 5 bases from V and 6 bases from J, the junction contained 2 bases not matched to a gene. Germline V lookup: CDR1 SGHTA, CDR2 FQGTGA. The CDR3 runs 13 residues. DNA of the CDR3: TGTGCCAGCAGCACTAGCGGGGCGGATACGCAGTATTTT. It is translated as CASSTSGADTQYF.

In this sample, this clonotype turned up a few times. The V gene is TRBV5-5, the J gene TRBJ2-2, with a weak D call TRBD2 (7 bases). Germline V lookup: CDR1 SGHKS, CDR2 YYEKEE (reference sequence). V gave up 3 bases and J gave up 7 bases, with 13 bases separating them. This CDR3 region has 14 residues. The CDR3 sequence: CASSSAGAVGELFF. The CDR3 DNA is TGTGCCAGCAGCTCCGCGGGGGCCGTCGGGGAGCTGTTTTTT.

This clonotype was seen a handful of times. The chain employs TRBV6-2 or TRBV6-3 and TRBJ1-5; D is perhaps TRBD1 (6 bases). Trimming left V 10 bases short and J 3 bases short, with 16 bases between. Looked up from germline, CDR1 is MNHEY and CDR2 is SVGEGT. The CDR3 runs to 14 residues. CDR3 region: CATRQDRANQPQHF. CDR3 nucleotides: TGTGCCACTCGACAGGACAGAGCCAATCAGCCCCAGCATTTT.

This clonotype has a handful of counts. The V and J genes are TRBV7-3 and TRBJ1-1; a possible D gene is TRBD1 (5 bases). Germline assignment: CDR1 SGHTA and CDR2 FQGTGA. The V end lost 2 bases, the J end lost 4 bases, and 8 bases lay between the germline ends. The CDR3 totals 13 residues. This CDR3 is CASSLWGSTEAFF. The CDR3 region has the DNA TGTGCCAGCAGCTTATGGGGGTCCACTGAAGCTTTCTTT. The full variable domain, completed using reference TRBV7-3 and TRBJ1-1, is GAGVSQTPSNKVTEKGKYVELRCDPISGHTALYWYRQSLGQGPEFLIYFQGTGAADDSGLPNDRFFAVRPEGSVSTLKIQRTERGDSAVYLCASSLWGSTEAFFGQGTRLTVV.